This T cell receptor beta chain was observed in a study of CD8 T cells in Susac syndrome. Study-level results: The CD4+ T cell repertoires in Susac syndrome were not clonally expanded.

With respect to this clonotype: Its target is not known.

TCR beta sequencing was performed on blood CD8+ and CD4+ T cells. Per germline, CDR1 SEHNR and CDR2 FQNEAQ (reference sequence). V gave up 2 bases and J gave up 7 bases; unmatched junction bases: 4. The length of the CDR3 is 15 residues. RNA was extracted with the RNeasy kit, and a quantity of about 0.45 to 1 ug was reverse transcribed using random hexamers. TCRdb itself ran the immunoSEQ multiplex PCR reads through MiXCR, one entry per CDR3 protein. The table shows around 170,000 distinct CDR3 sequences, with under 95% occurring only once. The J gene is TRBJ1-6, the V gene TRBV7-9; 8 nucleotides align to TRBD1. Specimen: CD4+ T cells from PBMCs. The origin of this receptor is a human donor with Susac syndrome. The CDR3 reads CASSLFRTGNSPLHF. The DNA for the CDR3 is TGTGCCAGCAGCTTATTCAGGACAGGGAATTCACCCCTCCACTTT.